Below, 13 T cell receptor beta chains from the same sample are listed, as sequenced in a study of neoadjuvant nivolumab and ipilimumab in lung cancer. Assay: immunoSEQ multiplex PCR; the TCRdb copy retains only in-frame clones and omits some. This sample yields 4,500 to 5,000 clones, of which 73% are seen a single time; 10% belongs to the top ten. Sequenced here: tumor tissue, sampled after neoadjuvant nivolumab, alone or with ipilimumab, at or shortly before surgery. These receptors came from an adult with non-small cell lung cancer.

This clone appeared a single time. The V call is TRBV18, the J call TRBJ1-6, with a possible D match to TRBD1 (5 bases). Germline CDR1 reads KGHSH; CDR2 reads LQKENI. Trimming left V 1 base short and J 8 bases short, with 12 bases between. The CDR3 length is 15 residues. The CDR3 DNA reads TGTGCCAGCTCACCACGCCTGGGGCGCGATTCACCCCTCCACTTT. This codes for CASSPRLGRDSPLHF.

This clone was picked up a small number of times. The rearrangement joins TRBV5-5 to TRBJ1-2; 11 nucleotides agree with TRBD1. Germline CDR1 SGHKS, CDR2 YYEKEE (reference sequence). This CDR3 spans 16 amino acids. The V gene end was trimmed by 3 bases and the J gene end by 8 bases; junction bases not matched to a gene: 12. The CDR3 sequence is CASSSPRTGGGDGYTF. The CDR3 region has the DNA TGTGCCAGCAGCTCCCCAAGGACAGGGGGCGGAGACGGCTACACCTTC.

The chain joins TRBV5-1 to TRBJ2-1; weak D call: TRBD2 (5 bases). The ends were cut back, 0 bases at V and 0 bases at J, with 7 bases in the middle. The CDR3 sequence is 15 residues long. Per germline, CDR1 SGHRS and CDR2 YFSETQ. The CDR3, as DNA: TGCGCCAGCAGCTTGGATGGGAGCTCCTACAATGAGCAGTTCTTC. Translated, it gives CASSLDGSSYNEQFF.

The chain is built from TRBV4-3 and TRBJ1-2; 9 bases align to TRBD1. V lost 0 bases to trimming and J lost 3 bases; unmatched junction nucleotides: 8. This CDR3 comprises 17 residues. Germline CDR1 reads LGHNA; CDR2 reads YSLEER. As DNA, the CDR3 is TGCGCCAGCAGCCAAGAAGGGACAGGGTCCCCATACTATGGCTACACCTTC. Residues: CASSQEGTGSPYYGYTF.

This chain joins TRBV5-5 and TRBJ2-5; D may be TRBD1 or TRBD2 (7 bases each). Per germline, CDR1 SGHKS and CDR2 YYEKEE (reference sequence). There are 13 residues in the CDR3. Trimming took 4 bases from V and 7 from J, leaving 14 bases between them. The CDR3 sequence: CASSLTGEGTQYF. For the CDR3, the DNA is TGTGCCAGCAGCCTCACAGGGGAGGGGACCCAGTACTTC.

The gene calls are TRBV15 and TRBJ1-6; D perhaps matches TRBD1 (6 bases). The germline V gene has CDR1 LNHNV and CDR2 YYDKDF (reference sequence). Trimming removed 2 bases from V and 10 bases from J, with 18 bases in between. The CDR3 spans 16 residues. The CDR3 sequence: CATSRLPPGHSSPLHF. The CDR3 DNA reads as TGTGCCACCAGCAGACTCCCTCCGGGACACTCCTCACCCCTCCACTTT.

The V call is TRBV7-2, the J call TRBJ1-6; a possible D gene is TRBD1 (6 bases). CDR3 size: 15 residues. The V gene's germline CDR1 is SGHTA and CDR2 FQGNSA. The V and J ends lost 5 bases and 7 bases respectively, with 15 bases between them. CDR3 sequence reads: CASSGQLSGNSPLHF. The CDR3 bases are TGTGCCAGCAGCGGACAGCTCTCAGGGAATTCACCCCTCCACTTT.

The chain carries TRBV7-9 and TRBJ1-5; the D is unclear. The CDR3 runs to 15 residues. The V gene's germline CDR1 is SEHNR and CDR2 FQNEAQ (reference sequence). The V end lost 1 base, the J end lost 4 bases, and 11 bases lay between the germline ends. This CDR3 reads CASSLGGPRNQPQHF. The CDR3 nucleotides are TGTGCCAGCAGCTTAGGGGGTCCCCGGAATCAGCCCCAGCATTTT.

V usage is TRBV10-3 and J usage is TRBJ1-1; D ambiguous. Germline V gene data show CDR1 as ENHRY and CDR2 as SYGVKD. The length of the CDR3 is 14 residues. With 4 bases removed from V and 0 bases from J, the gap between germline ends came to 9 bases. DNA of the CDR3: TGTGCCATCAGTGCCCAGGCGATGAACACTGAAGCTTTCTTT. Protein: CAISAQAMNTEAFF.

The V gene is TRBV7-2, the J gene TRBJ2-2; D not resolved. This CDR3 contains 11 residues. V lost 4 bases, J lost 7 bases, and 4 bases lay in between. Germline assignment: CDR1 SGHTA and CDR2 FQGNSA. CDR3 protein: CASSWSGELFF. In DNA, the CDR3 is TGTGCCAGCAGCTGGAGCGGGGAGCTGTTTTTT.

V is TRBV7-9 and J is TRBJ1-1; D possibly corresponds to TRBD1 (6 bases). V was trimmed by 5 bases and J by 1 base, leaving 8 bases between them. CDR3 size: 13 residues. Germline V gives CDR1 SEHNR, CDR2 FQNEAQ (reference sequence). The CDR3 DNA reads TGTGCCAGCAGCCCGACAGGGAACACTGAAGCTTTCTTT. Translated, it gives CASSPTGNTEAFF.

The chain has TRBV2 and TRBJ1-2; no reliable D call. The germline V gene has CDR1 SNHLY and CDR2 FYNNEI. Trimming removed 2 bases from V and 4 bases from J, with 5 bases in between. The CDR3 contains 12 residues. The CDR3, as DNA: TGTGCCAGCAGTGAACAAGGCTATGGCTACACCTTC. Translated, it gives CASSEQGYGYTF. The variable domain in full, completed from reference TRBV2 and TRBJ1-2, reads EPEVTQTPSHQVTQMGQEVILRCVPISNHLYFYWYRQILGQKVEFLVSFYNNEISEKSEIFDDQFSVERPDGSNFTLKIRSTKLEDSAMYFCASSEQGYGYTFGSGTRLTVV.

J is TRBJ2-3 and V is TRBV5-4, with D possibly being TRBD1 or TRBD2 (5 bases each). CDR1 and CDR2 from the germline V gene are SGHNT and YYREEE (reference sequence). V dropped 0 bases and J dropped 2 bases, with 7 bases sitting between them. The CDR3 spans 14 residues. CDR3 bases: TGTGCCAGCAGCTTGGGGGACCTCACAGATACGCAGTATTTT. Its translation: CASSLGDLTDTQYF.